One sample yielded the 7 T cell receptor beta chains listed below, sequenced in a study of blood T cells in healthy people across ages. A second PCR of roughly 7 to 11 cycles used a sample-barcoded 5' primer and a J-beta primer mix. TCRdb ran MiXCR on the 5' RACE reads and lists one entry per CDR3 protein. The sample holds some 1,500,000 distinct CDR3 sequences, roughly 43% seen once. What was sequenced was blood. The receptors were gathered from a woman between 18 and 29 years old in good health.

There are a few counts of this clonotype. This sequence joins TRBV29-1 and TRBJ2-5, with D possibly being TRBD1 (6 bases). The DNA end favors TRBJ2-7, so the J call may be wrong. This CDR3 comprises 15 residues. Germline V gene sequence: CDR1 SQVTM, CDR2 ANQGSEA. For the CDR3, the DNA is TGCAGCGTTGAAGATCTGCAGGGGCTAGCTCGCGAGCAGTACTTC. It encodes CSVEDLQGLAREQYF.

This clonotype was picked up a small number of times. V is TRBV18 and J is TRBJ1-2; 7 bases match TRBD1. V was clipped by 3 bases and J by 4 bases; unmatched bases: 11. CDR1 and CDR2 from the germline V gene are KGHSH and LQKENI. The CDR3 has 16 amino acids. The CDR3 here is CASSPPSRDSFYGYTF. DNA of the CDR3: TGTGCCAGCTCACCGCCTTCGAGGGACAGTTTCTATGGCTACACCTTC.

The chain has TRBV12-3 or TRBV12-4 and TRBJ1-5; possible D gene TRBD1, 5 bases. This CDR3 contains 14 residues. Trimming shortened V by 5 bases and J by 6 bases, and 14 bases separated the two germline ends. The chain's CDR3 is CASSPYTGVQPQHF. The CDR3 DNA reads TGTGCCAGCAGTCCCTACACAGGCGTTCAGCCCCAGCATTTT.

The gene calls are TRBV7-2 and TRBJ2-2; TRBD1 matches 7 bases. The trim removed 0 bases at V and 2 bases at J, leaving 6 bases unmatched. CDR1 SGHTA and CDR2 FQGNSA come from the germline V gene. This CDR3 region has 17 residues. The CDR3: CASSLASQGTNTGELFF. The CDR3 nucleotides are TGTGCCAGCAGCTTAGCTTCACAGGGGACAAACACCGGGGAGCTGTTTTTT.

CDR3 protein: CASSYGQGAYNEQYF. The CDR3, as DNA: TGTGCCAGCAGTTACGGACAGGGGGCCTACAATGAGCAGTACTTC. The chain has TRBV27 and TRBJ2-1; 11 nucleotides agree with TRBD1. The J call may be in error: the DNA end matches TRBJ2-7 better. Germline V gene sequence: CDR1 MNHEY, CDR2 SMNVEV (reference sequence). The CDR3 has 15 residues.

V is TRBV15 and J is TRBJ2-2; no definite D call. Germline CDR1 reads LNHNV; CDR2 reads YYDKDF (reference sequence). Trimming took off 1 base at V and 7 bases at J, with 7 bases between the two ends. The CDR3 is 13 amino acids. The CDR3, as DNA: TGTGCCACCAGCAGAGTGCCTAGCGGGGAGCTGTTTTTT. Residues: CATSRVPSGELFF.

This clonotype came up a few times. The CDR3 loop reads CASSYNRDRGRGLHF. The CDR3, as DNA: TGTGCCAGCAGCTACAACCGGGACAGGGGGCGAGGGCTCCACTTT. The V and J genes are TRBV13 and TRBJ1-6; 12 bases are a match to TRBD1. Germline V CDR1 and CDR2: PRHDT, FYEKMQ (reference sequence). This CDR3 has 15 amino acids. The V segment lost 4 bases and the J segment 16 bases; nucleotides outside the gene matches: 11.